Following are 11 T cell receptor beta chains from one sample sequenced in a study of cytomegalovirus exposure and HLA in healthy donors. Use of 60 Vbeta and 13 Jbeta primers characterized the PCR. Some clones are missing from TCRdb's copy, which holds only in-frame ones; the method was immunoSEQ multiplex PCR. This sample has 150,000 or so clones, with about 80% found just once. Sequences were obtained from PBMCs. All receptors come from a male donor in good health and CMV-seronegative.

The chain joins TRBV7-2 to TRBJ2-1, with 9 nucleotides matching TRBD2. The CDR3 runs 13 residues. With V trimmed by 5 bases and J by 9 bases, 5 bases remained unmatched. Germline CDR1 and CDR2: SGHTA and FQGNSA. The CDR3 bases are TGTGCCAGCAGCAATATAGCGGGGGTTGAGCAGTTCTTC. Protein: CASSNIAGVEQFF. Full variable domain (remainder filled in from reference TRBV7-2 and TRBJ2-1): GAGVSQSPSNKVTEKGKDVELRCDPISGHTALYWYRQSLGQGLEFLIYFQGNSAPDKSGLPSDRFSAERTGGSVSTLTIQRTQQEDSAVYLCASSNIAGVEQFFGPGTRLTVL.

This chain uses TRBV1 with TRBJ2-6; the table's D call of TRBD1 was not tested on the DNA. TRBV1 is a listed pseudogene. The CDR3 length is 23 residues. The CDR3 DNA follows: TGCACCAGCAGCCAAGAATGGAACCGGGACAGGGGCCGTCAGACTACTGGGGCCAACGTCCTGACTTTC. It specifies CTSSQEWNRDRGRQTTGANVLTF.

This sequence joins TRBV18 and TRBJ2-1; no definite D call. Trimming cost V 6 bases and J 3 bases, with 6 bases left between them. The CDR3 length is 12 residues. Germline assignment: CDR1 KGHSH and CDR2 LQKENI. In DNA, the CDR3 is TGTGCCAGCTCCCCGAGCTACAATGAGCAGTTCTTC. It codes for CASSPSYNEQFF.

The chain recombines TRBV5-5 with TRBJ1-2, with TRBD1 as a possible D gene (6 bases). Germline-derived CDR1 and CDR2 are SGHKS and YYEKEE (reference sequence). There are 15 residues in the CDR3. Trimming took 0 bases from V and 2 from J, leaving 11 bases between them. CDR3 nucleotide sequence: TGTGCCAGCAGCTTGGTGATGGACAGAAACTATGGCTACACCTTC. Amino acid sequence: CASSLVMDRNYGYTF.

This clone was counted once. The chain's CDR3 is CASSPGQGGSSTNEKLFF. The DNA for the CDR3 is TGTGCCAGCAGCCCTGGACAGGGGGGATCCTCAACTAATGAAAAACTGTTTTTT. V and J are TRBV7-9 and TRBJ1-4; 10 bases fit TRBD1. This CDR3 is 18 amino acids long. In germline, CDR1 is SEHNR, CDR2 FQNEAQ (reference sequence). Germline trimming cut 5 bases from V and 0 bases from J; bases unmatched to any gene: 9.

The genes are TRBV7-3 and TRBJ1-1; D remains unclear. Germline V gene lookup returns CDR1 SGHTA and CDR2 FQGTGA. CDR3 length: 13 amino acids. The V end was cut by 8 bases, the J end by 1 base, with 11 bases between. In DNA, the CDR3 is TGTGCCAGCTCAGAGGGAGGGAACACTGAAGCTTTCTTT. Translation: CASSEGGNTEAFF.

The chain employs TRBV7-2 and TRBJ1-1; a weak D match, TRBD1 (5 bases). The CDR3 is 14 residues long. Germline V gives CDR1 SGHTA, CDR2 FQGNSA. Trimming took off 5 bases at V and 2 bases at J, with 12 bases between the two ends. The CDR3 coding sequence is TGTGCCAGCAGCCCCAGACAGACAAACACTGAAGCTTTCTTT. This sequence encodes CASSPRQTNTEAFF.

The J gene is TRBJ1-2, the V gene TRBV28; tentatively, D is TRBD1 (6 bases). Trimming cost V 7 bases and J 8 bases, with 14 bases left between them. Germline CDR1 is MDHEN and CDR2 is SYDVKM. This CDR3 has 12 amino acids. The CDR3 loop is CASTGTGWGYTF. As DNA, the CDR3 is TGTGCCAGCACCGGAACAGGGTGGGGCTACACCTTC.

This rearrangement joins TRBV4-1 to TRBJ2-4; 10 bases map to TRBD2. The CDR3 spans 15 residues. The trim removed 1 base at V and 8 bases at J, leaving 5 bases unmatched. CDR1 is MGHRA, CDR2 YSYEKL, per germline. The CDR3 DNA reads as TGCGCCAGCAGCCAAGCTGCTAGCGGGGGAGACATTCAGTACTTC. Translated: CASSQAASGGDIQYF.

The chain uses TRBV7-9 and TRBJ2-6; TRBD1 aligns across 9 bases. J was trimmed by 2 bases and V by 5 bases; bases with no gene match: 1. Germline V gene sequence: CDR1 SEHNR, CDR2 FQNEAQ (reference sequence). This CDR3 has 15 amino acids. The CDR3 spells CASSGTGTGANVLTF. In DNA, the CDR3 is TGTGCCAGCAGCGGGACAGGGACTGGGGCCAACGTCCTGACTTTC.

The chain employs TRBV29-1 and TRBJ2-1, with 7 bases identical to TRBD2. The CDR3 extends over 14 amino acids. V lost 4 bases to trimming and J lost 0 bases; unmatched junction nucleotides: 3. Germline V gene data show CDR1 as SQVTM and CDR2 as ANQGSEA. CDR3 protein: CSVGGGSSYNEQFF. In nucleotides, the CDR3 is TGCAGCGTTGGCGGGGGTAGCTCCTACAATGAGCAGTTCTTC.